The clone carrying this TCR beta chain was seen a single time. Profiled with immunoSEQ multiplex PCR; TCRdb holds only in-frame clones, not every one. The sample lists approximately 2.5 million clones, 90% to 95% seen once, with 0.14% in the top ten. This sample was included in a study of shared clonotypes between healthy human individuals. CDR1 and CDR2 from the germline V gene are MNHEY and SVGAGI. V lost 5 bases and J lost 4, with 11 bases in between. The length of the CDR3 is 13 residues. The origin of this receptor is a man aged 18 to 30 in good health. The chain joins TRBV6-5 to TRBJ1-1, with D tentatively TRBD1 (6 bases). The sample taken for sequencing was naive CD4+ T cells sorted from blood. Subset here: CD45RA+ positively selected. The CDR3 DNA follows: TGTGCCAGCAGTAGCATCAGGGGCACTGAAGCTTTCTTT. Translating it yields CASSSIRGTEAFF.